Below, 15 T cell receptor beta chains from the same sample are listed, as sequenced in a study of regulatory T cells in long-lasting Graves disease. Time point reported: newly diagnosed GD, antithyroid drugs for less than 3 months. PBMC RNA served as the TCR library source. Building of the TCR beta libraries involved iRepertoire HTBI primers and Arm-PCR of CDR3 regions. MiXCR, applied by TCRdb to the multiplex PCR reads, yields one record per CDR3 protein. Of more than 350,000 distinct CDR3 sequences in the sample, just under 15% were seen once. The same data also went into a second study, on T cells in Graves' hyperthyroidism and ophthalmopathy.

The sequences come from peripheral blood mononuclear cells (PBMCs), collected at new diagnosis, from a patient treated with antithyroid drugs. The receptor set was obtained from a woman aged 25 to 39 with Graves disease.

The CDR3: CASSLGPTGTGELFF. CDR3 nucleotides: TGTGCCAGCAGCCTGGGCCCAACGGGGACCGGGGAGCTGTTTTTT. The genes are TRBV9 and TRBJ2-2; a possible D gene is TRBD2 (5 bases). V was clipped by 4 bases and J by 5 bases, with 15 bases between them. From germline, CDR1 is SGDLS and CDR2 YYNGEE. The CDR3 consists of 15 residues.

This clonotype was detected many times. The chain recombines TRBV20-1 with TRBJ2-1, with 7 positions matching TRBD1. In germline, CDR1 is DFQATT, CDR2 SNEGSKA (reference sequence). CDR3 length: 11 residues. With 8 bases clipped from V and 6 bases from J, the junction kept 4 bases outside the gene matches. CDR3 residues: CSLDRVNEQFF. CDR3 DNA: TGCAGTCTAGACAGGGTCAATGAGCAGTTCTTC.

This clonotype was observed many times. In nucleotides, the CDR3 is TGTGCCAGTAGTATAGCGGCCGGGGAGCTGTTTTTT. Its translation is CASSIAAGELFF. The rearrangement links TRBV19 to TRBJ2-2; D uncertain. The CDR3 sequence is 12 residues long. Trimming pared 1 base from V and 6 bases from J, leaving 3 bases between. Germline loops: CDR1 LNHDA, CDR2 SQIVND (reference sequence).

CDR3 coding DNA: TGTGCCAGTTTTAGCGGGAGATTCGCAGATACGCAGTATTTT. It encodes CASFSGRFADTQYF. J is TRBJ2-3 and V is TRBV19; 9 bases agree with TRBD2. Germline V lookup: CDR1 LNHDA, CDR2 SQIVND (reference sequence). The CDR3 covers 14 residues. V shed 8 bases and J 4 bases; nucleotides not matched to a gene: 7.

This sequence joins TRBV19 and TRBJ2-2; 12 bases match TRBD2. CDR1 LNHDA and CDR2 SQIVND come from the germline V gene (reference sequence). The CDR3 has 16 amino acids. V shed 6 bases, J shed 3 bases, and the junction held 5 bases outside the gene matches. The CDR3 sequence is CASSRTSGIHTGELFF. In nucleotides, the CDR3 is TGTGCCAGTAGCCGGACTAGCGGGATCCACACCGGGGAGCTGTTTTTT.

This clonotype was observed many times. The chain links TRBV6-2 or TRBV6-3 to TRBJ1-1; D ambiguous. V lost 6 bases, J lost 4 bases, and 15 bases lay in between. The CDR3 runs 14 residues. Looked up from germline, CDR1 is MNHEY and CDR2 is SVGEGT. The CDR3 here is CASSTGLIPTEAFF. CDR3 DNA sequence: TGTGCCAGCAGCACCGGACTGATCCCCACTGAAGCTTTCTTT.

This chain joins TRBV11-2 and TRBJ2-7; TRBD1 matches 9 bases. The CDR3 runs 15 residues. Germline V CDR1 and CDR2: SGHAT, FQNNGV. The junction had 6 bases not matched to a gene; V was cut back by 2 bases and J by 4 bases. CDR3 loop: CASSLPGTGRYEQYF. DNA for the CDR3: TGTGCCAGCAGCTTACCCGGGACAGGGAGGTACGAGCAGTACTTC.

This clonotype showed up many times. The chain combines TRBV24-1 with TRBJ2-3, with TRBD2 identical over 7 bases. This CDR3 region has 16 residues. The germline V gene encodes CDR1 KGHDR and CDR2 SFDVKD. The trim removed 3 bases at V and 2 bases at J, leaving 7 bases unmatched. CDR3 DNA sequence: TGTGCCACCAGTGATAAGCTAGCGGAGTACACAGATACGCAGTATTTT. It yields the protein CATSDKLAEYTDTQYF.

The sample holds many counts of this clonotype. CDR3: CASSWGQGNEQYF. In DNA form, the CDR3 reads TGTGCCAGCAGCTGGGGACAGGGGAACGAGCAGTACTTC. The gene calls are TRBV7-3 and TRBJ2-7; 10 nucleotides match TRBD1. Germline V gene data show CDR1 as SGHTA and CDR2 as FQGTGA. This CDR3 contains 13 residues. V was clipped by 4 bases and J by 5 bases; unmatched bases: 2.

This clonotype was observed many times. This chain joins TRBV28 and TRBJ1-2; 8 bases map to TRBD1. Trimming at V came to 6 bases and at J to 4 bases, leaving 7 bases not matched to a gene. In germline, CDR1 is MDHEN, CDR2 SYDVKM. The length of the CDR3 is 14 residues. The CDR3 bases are TGTGCCAGCAGGGCCGGACAGGGCGGCTATGGCTACACCTTC. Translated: CASRAGQGGYGYTF.

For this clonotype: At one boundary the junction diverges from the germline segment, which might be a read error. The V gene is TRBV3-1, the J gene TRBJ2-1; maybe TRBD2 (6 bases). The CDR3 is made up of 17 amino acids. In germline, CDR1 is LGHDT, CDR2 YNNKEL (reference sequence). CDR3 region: CASSQPPEGSSYNEQFF. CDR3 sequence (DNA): TGCGCCAGCAGCCAACCCCCGGAGGGAAGCTCCTACAATGAGCAGTTCTTC.

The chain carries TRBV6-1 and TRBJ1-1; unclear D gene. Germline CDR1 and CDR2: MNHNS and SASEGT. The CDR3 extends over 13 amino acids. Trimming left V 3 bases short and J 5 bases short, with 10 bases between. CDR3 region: CASSDVGWTEAFF. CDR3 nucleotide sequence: TGTGCCAGCAGTGATGTGGGATGGACTGAAGCTTTCTTT.

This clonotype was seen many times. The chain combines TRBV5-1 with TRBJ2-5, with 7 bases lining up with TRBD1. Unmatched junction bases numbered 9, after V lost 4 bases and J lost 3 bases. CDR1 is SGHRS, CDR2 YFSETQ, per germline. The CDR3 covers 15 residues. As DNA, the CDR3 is TGCGCCAGCAGCGGCACCGGGACAGAAAAAGAGACCCAGTACTTC. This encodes CASSGTGTEKETQYF.

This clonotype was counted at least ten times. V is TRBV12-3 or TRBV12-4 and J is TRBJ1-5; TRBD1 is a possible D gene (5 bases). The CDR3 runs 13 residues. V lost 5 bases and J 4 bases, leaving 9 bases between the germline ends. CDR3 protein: CASSGGWNQPQHF. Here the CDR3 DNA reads TGTGCCAGCAGTGGGGGGTGGAATCAGCCCCAGCATTTT.

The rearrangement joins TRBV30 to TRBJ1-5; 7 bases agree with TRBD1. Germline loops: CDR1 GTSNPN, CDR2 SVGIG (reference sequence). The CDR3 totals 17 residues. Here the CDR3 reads CAVTPLRDSQSNQPQHF. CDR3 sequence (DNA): TGTGCTGTGACCCCTTTAAGGGACAGTCAGAGCAATCAGCCCCAGCATTTT.